This T cell receptor beta chain was profiled in a study of CD8+CD57+ T cells in acquired aplastic anemia. Study details: The mean DNA yield obtained from sorted CD4+ and CD8+ cells came to roughly 3.4 ug. Mean read depth for CD4+ cells from healthy donors was around 9.9 million. General study results and limits: Sharing between patients and controls was observed for twenty-nine CD8+ CDR3 sequences. CD8+ Simpson's diversity did not differ significantly between patients and controls.

V was shortened by 6 bases and J by 10 bases, with 16 bases between the two germline ends. CDR1 and CDR2 (germline): MNHNY, SVGAGI (reference sequence). This CDR3 has 13 amino acids. Researchers used genomic DNA as the template to profile TCR beta VDJ and CDR3. Each CDR3 protein is one row after TCRdb ran MiXCR on the reads. Of about 210,000 distinct CDR3 sequences listed, 30% to 35% were seen once; the top ten hold 1.1%. On this clonotype itself: Its cognate antigen is unknown.

The chain employs TRBV6-6 and TRBJ2-1, with D possibly being TRBD1 or TRBD2 (6 bases each). The receptor was derived from a human donor in good health, serving as a control. The sequencing sample was made of sorted CD4+, CD8+, or CD8+CD57+ T cells (not recorded which) from PBMCs. The CDR3 region is CASSRLGGGEQFF. The CDR3 region has the DNA TGTGCCAGCAGCCGCTTGGGGGGCGGGGAGCAGTTCTTC.